Following are 7 T cell receptor beta chains from one sample sequenced in a study of cytomegalovirus exposure and HLA in healthy donors. The PCR ran on 60 Vbeta and 13 Jbeta primers. Profiled with immunoSEQ multiplex PCR; TCRdb holds only in-frame clones, not every one. The repertoire table contains about 200,000 clones. The sequencing sample was made of PBMCs. Every receptor here comes from a girl aged 2 to 10 in good health and CMV-seropositive.

This chain connects TRBV27 to TRBJ2-3, with D unresolved. Germline CDR1 and CDR2: MNHEY and SMNVEV (reference sequence). The V end was cut by 6 bases, the J end by 1 base, with 8 bases between. The CDR3 contains 13 residues. The CDR3 sequence: CASRMSGTDTQYF. CDR3 in DNA: TGTGCCAGCAGGATGAGCGGCACAGATACGCAGTATTTT.

This chain uses TRBV14 with TRBJ2-1; TRBD2 matches at 7 bases. Unmatched junction bases numbered 14, after V lost 4 bases and J lost 2 bases. Germline V gene sequence: CDR1 SGHDN, CDR2 FVKESK. This CDR3 contains 18 residues. CDR3 sequence: CASSPSTQAGLPYNEQFF. The DNA of the CDR3 is TGTGCCAGCAGCCCCTCCACCCAAGCGGGACTCCCCTACAATGAGCAGTTCTTC.

The V and J genes are TRBV20-1 and TRBJ1-1, with TRBD1 identical over 8 bases. The CDR3 totals 11 residues. With 3 bases clipped from V and 7 bases from J, the junction kept 1 base outside the gene matches. CDR1 and CDR2 (germline): DFQATT, SNEGSKA (reference sequence). The DNA for the CDR3 is TGCAGTGCTAGTGGGACAGGTGAAGCTTTCTTT. Translation gives CSASGTGEAFF.

CDR3 loop: CASSLDRQDQPQHF. The CDR3 bases are TGTGCCAGCAGCTTGGACAGGCAGGATCAGCCCCAGCATTTT. V usage is TRBV7-9 and J usage is TRBJ1-5; 7 bases map to TRBD1. The CDR3 is made up of 14 amino acids. The junction had 4 bases not matched to a gene; V was cut back by 3 bases and J by 5 bases. Per the germline V gene, CDR1 is SEHNR and CDR2 is FQNEAQ (reference sequence).

V is TRBV5-1 and J is TRBJ2-7, with D possibly being TRBD2 (5 bases). This CDR3 comprises 12 residues. Germline CDR1 SGHRS, CDR2 YFSETQ. V was shortened by 3 bases and J by 2 bases, with 6 bases between the two germline ends. CDR3 DNA sequence: TGCGCCAGCAGCTACGGGACCTACGAGCAGTACTTC. Amino acid sequence: CASSYGTYEQYF. Filled out from reference TRBV5-1 and TRBJ2-7, the complete variable domain reads KAGVTQTPRYLIKTRGQQVTLSCSPISGHRSVSWYQQTPGQGLQFLFEYFSETQRNKGNFPGRFSGRQFSNSRSEMNVSTLELGDSALYLCASSYGTYEQYFGPGTRLTVT.

The chain has TRBV29-1 and TRBJ1-1, with D tentatively TRBD1 (5 bases). Trimming left V 3 bases short and J 3 bases short, with 8 bases between. The CDR3 contains 12 residues. Germline lookup yields CDR1 SQVTM and CDR2 ANQGSEA. The CDR3 reads CSVDRDYTEAFF. The CDR3 DNA sequence: TGCAGCGTTGACAGGGATTACACTGAAGCTTTCTTT.

V and J are TRBV6-5 and TRBJ1-4; perhaps TRBD1 as D (5 bases). CDR3 length equals 14 residues. V was trimmed by 2 bases and J by 4 bases, leaving 8 bases between them. Germline V gives CDR1 MNHEY, CDR2 SVGAGI. The CDR3 nucleotides read TGTGCCAGCAGTTACCGACAGAATAATGAAAAACTGTTTTTT. Translation: CASSYRQNNEKLFF.